This T cell receptor beta chain emerged from a study of OX40 agonist ivuxolimab in advanced cancers. Study background: Ivuxolimab is an agonistic anti-OX40 (CD134) antibody, and patients were treated with it. Checkpoint inhibitors had been given previously to 40% of patients. Three patients, one with hepatocellular carcinoma and two with cutaneous melanoma, responded partially.

TCRdb's table, derived via immunoSEQ multiplex PCR, lists solely in-frame clones and lacks some. The table has more than 60,000 clones, 77% seen once; the top ten hold roughly 1.5%. Regarding the study as a whole: Expansion of clones was among the lowest in partial responders at 0.1-3.0 mg/kg.

Trimming stripped 4 bases from V and 5 bases from J, with 17 bases between. The CDR3 totals 15 residues. CDR1 and CDR2 (germline): MNHNS, SASEGT. This clone was counted a single time. The antigen remains unidentified. This sequence joins TRBV6-1 and TRBJ1-2, with D possibly being TRBD1 (5 bases). This receptor was obtained from an adult with an advanced solid tumor such as melanoma, head and neck, liver or kidney cancer. Sequenced material: CD4+ or CD8+ T cells sorted from blood, taken in a trial of the OX40 agonist ivuxolimab. The CDR3 DNA reads TGTGCCAGCAGTGCGGCAGTCCAGGGCCGGTATGGCTACACCTTC. Translation gives CASSAAVQGRYGYTF.